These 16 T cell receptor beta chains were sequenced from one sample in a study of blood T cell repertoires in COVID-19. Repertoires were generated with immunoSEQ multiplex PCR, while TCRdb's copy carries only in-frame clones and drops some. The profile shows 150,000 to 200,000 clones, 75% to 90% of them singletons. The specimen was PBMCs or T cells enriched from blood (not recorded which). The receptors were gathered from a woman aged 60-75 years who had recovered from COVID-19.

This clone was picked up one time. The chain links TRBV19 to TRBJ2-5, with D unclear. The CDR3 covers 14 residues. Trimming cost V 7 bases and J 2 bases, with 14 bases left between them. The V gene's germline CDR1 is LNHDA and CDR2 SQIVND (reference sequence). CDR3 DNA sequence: TGTGCCAGTATTAGAGGCAGTAGGCAAGAGACCCAGTACTTC. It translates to CASIRGSRQETQYF.

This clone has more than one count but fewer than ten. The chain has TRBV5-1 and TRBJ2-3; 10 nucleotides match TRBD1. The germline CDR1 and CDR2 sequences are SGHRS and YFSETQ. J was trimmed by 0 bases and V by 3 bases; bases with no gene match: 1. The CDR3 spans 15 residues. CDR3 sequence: CASSSDRGSTDTQYF. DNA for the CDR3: TGCGCCAGCAGCTCGGACAGGGGGAGCACAGATACGCAGTATTTT.

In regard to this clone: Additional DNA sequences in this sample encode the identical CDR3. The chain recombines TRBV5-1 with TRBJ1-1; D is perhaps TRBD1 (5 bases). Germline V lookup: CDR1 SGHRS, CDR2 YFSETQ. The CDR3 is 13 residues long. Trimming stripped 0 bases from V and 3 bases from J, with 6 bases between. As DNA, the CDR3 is TGCGCCAGCAGCTTGGCGGGGGACACTGAAGCTTTCTTT. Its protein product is CASSLAGDTEAFF.

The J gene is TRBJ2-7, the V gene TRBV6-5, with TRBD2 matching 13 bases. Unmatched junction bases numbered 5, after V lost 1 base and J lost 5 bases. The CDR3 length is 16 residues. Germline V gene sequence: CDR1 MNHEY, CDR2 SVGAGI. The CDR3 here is CASSYFGTSGEHEQYF. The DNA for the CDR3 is TGTGCCAGCAGTTACTTTGGGACTAGCGGGGAACACGAGCAGTACTTC.

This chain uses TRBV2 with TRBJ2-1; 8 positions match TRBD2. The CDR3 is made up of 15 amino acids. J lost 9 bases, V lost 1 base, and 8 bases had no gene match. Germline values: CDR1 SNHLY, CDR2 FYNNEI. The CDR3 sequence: CASSEGGSGVGEQFF. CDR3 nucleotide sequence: TGTGCCAGCAGTGAAGGTGGTAGCGGGGTAGGTGAGCAGTTCTTC. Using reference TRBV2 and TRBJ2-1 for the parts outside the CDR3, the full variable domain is EPEVTQTPSHQVTQMGQEVILRCVPISNHLYFYWYRQILGQKVEFLVSFYNNEISEKSEIFDDQFSVERPDGSNFTLKIRSTKLEDSAMYFCASSEGGSGVGEQFFGPGTRLTVL.

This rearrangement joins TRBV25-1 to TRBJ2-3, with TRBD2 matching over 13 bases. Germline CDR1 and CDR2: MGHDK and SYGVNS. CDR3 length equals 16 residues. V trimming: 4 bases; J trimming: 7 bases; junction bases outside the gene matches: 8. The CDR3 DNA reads TGTGCCAGCAGTGTACTAGGGACTAGCGGGGAAAATACGCAGTATTTT. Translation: CASSVLGTSGENTQYF.

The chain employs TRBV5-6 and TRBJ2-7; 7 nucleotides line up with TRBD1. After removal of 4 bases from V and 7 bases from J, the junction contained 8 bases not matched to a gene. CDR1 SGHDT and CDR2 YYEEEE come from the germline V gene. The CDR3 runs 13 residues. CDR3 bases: TGTGCCAGCAGCGTGACAGGGACGCGGGAGCAGTACTTC. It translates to CASSVTGTREQYF. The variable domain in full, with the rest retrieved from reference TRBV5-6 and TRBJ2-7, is DAGVTQSPTHLIKTRGQQVTLRCSPKSGHDTVSWYQQALGQGPQFIFQYYEEEERQRGNFPDRFSGHQFPNYSSELNVNALLLGDSALYLCASSVTGTREQYFGPGTRLTVT.

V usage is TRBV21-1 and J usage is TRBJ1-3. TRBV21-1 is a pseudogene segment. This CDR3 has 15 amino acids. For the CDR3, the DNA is TGTGCCAGCAAACTATACACCGACTCTGGAAACACCATATATTTT. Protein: CASKLYTDSGNTIYF.

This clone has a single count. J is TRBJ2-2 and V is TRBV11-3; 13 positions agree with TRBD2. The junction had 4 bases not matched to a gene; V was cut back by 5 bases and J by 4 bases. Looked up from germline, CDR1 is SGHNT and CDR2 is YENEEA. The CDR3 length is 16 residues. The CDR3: CASSLGLAGLTGELFF. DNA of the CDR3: TGTGCCAGCAGCCTGGGACTAGCGGGACTCACCGGGGAGCTGTTTTTT.

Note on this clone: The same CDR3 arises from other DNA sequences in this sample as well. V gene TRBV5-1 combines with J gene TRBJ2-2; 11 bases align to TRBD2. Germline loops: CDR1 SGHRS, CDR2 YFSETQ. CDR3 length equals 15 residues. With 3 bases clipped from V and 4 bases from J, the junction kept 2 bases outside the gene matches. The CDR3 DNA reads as TGCGCCAGCAGCTCCCTAGCGGGGGGCACCGGGGAGCTGTTTTTT. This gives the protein CASSSLAGGTGELFF.

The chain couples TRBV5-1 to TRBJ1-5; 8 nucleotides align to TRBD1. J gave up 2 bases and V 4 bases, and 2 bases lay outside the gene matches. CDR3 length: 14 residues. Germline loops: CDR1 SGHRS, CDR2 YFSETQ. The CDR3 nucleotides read TGCGCCAGCAGCCCGACAGGGGGCAATCAGCCCCAGCATTTT. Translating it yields CASSPTGGNQPQHF.

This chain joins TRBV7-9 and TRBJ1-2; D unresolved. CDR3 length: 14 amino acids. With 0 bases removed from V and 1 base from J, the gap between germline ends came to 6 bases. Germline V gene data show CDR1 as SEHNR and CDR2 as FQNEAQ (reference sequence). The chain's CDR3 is CASSLAAVNYGYTF. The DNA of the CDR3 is TGTGCCAGCAGCTTAGCGGCGGTTAACTATGGCTACACCTTC. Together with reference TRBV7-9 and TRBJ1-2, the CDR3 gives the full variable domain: DTGVSQNPRHKITKRGQNVTFRCDPISEHNRLYWYRQTLGQGPEFLTYFQNEAQLEKSRLLSDRFSAERPKGSFSTLEIQRTEQGDSAMYLCASSLAAVNYGYTFGSGTRLTVV.

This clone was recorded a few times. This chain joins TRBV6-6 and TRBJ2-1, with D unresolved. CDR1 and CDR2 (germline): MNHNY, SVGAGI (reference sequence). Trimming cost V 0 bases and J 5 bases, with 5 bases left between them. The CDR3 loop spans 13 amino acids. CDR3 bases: TGTGCCAGCAGTTACTCCCCAGACAATGAGCAGTTCTTC. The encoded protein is CASSYSPDNEQFF.

CDR3 sequence (DNA): TGTGCCAGCAGCTTAGATCCGGGTGGGACTGAAGCTTTCTTT. Its protein is CASSLDPGGTEAFF. The rearrangement uses TRBV11-2 and TRBJ1-1; D gene unclear. V shed 0 bases and J shed 5 bases, with 10 bases lying between them. The CDR3 runs to 14 residues. Germline assignment: CDR1 SGHAT and CDR2 FQNNGV.

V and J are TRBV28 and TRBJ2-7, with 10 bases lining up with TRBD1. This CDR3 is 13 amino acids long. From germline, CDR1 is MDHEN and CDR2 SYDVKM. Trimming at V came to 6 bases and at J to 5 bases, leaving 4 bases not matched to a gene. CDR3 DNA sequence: TGTGCCAGCAGCCCGGGACAGGGGAACGAGCAGTACTTC. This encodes CASSPGQGNEQYF. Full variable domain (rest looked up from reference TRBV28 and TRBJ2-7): DVKVTQSSRYLVKRTGEKVFLECVQDMDHENMFWYRQDPGLGLRLIYFSYDVKMKEKGDIPEGYSVSREKKERFSLILESASTNQTSMYLCASSPGQGNEQYFGPGTRLTVT.

For the CDR3, the DNA is TGCGCCAGCAGCCTGACAGGGATGGACACCGGGGAGCTGTTTTTT. Its translation is CASSLTGMDTGELFF. The J gene is TRBJ2-2, the V gene TRBV5-1; TRBD1 matches at 7 bases. The CDR3 is made up of 15 amino acids. The germline CDR1 and CDR2 sequences are SGHRS and YFSETQ. The V segment lost 4 bases and the J segment 3 bases; nucleotides outside the gene matches: 6.